The entry that follows covers one TCR beta chain sequence. This clonotype appeared a few times. The antigen it binds to is not known. Base-call qualities are not available, and no considerably larger clone is one nucleotide away. The treatment or condition label of this sample denotes: in vitro stimulation with specific CMV peptide epitopes to enrich CMV-specific T cells. This entry comes from a study of T cell repertoires in cytomegalovirus infection (dated by TCRdb to the late 2010s). Regarding the study in general: Recently identified HLA-C-restricted CMV epitopes, whose presentation resists viral immunomodulation, were targeted by peptide stimulations together with well-studied HLA-B-restricted epitopes. Because public TCR beta signatures pointed to carriage of CMV infection together with the matching HLA type, the HLA type of each donor mattered for the analysis.

TCRdb names Illumina HiSeq 1500 as the instrument used. TCRdb trimmed public reads at Q25 via fastp, called clones via MiXCR and kept in-frame beta chains. A single entry per CDR3 protein holds the most common genes and DNA from its merged rows. Recorded for this sample are about 220,000 distinct CDR3 sequences; 30% to 45% of them occurred a single time. In total, the top ten clones hold 59% of the sample. General study outcomes and caveats: The ex vivo response was dominated by HLA-C-restricted CMV-specific TCR beta clonotypes, which also provided the single most frequent clonotype in two of eight donors. In both this cohort and an independent cohort of 352 donors, the cumulative frequency of public TCR beta family members distinguished carriers of CMV infection plus the relevant HLA type.

The origin of this receptor is a human donor in good health (CMV status not recorded). Some clones in this sample may be carry-over from other donors' samples. This specimen consisted of CD8+ T cells from cultured PBMCs, obtained from culture after CMV antigen stimulation.

The bases are TGTGCCAGCTCCGGACTAGGGAACCATACGCAGTATTTT. The encoded protein is CASSGLGNHTQYF. Recombination joined TRBV27 with TRBJ2-3, with 7 central nucleotides matching TRBD2. Trimmed from V: 8 bases; trimmed from J: 7 bases; junction bases lacking a gene match: 9. According to the germline V gene (reference sequence), CDR1 reads MNHEY and CDR2 reads SMNVEV. The CDR3 measures 13 amino acids from cysteine to phenylalanine. Only the CDR3 region is kept as DNA, spanning 39 bases read in frame from base 1.